These T cell receptor beta chains were read from a single sample in a study of vaccination and CD4 T cells after COVID-19. In TCRdb, the PCR reads were re-called with MiXCR into one record per CDR3 protein. Of 7,000 to 8,500 distinct CDR3 sequences listed, 45% to 65% are singletons. These receptors' antigens are unknown. What was sequenced was CD4+ T cells from blood, cultured in vitro. The receptors here all came from a human donor in good health. Both conserved end residues are part of each CDR3. D genes are given only for firm matches. Some rows mark clone size as missing; the rest say once, few, many or name a class of expanded clone.

CDR3nt	CDR3aa	d_gene	abundance	len	j_gene	v_gene
TGCAGTGCTAGAGAACCGAGCAGGGGTAGGACCCAGCATTTT	CSAREPSRGRTQHF	NA	NA	14	TRBJ1-5	TRBV20-1
TGTGCCAGCAGTTTAGGAGGCGGGGGGCGGGAGACCCAGTACTTC	CASSLGGGGRETQYF	TRBD2	NA	15	TRBJ2-5	TRBV12-3/TRBV12-4
TGTGCCAGCAGCTTAGTCGCGGGAAACACCATATATTTT	CASSLVAGNTIYF	NA	medium-sized	13	TRBJ1-3	TRBV7-2
TGTGCCAGTAGTCCCCCCTATAACACTGAAGCTTTCTTT	CASSPPYNTEAFF	NA	NA	13	TRBJ1-1	TRBV19
TGTGCCAGCAACCCAGGGGTTTGGGATCAGCCCCAGCATTTT	CASNPGVWDQPQHF	NA	few	14	TRBJ1-5	TRBV12-3/TRBV12-4
TGTGCCAGCGTCGGGGAGGTGGGTTCACCCCTCCACTTT	CASVGEVGSPLHF	NA	NA	13	TRBJ1-6	TRBV2
TGCAGCGTCGCACTTGGGGGGCTTGGTGGCTACACCTTC	CSVALGGLGGYTF	NA	NA	13	TRBJ1-2	TRBV29-1
TGTGCCAGCAGCCGACAATGGGAGACTGAAGCTTTCTTT	CASSRQWETEAFF	NA	NA	13	TRBJ1-1	TRBV5-3
TGTGCCAGCACCAGAGGGAATTCACCCCTCCACTTT	CASTRGNSPLHF	NA	NA	12	TRBJ1-6	TRBV12-3/TRBV12-4
TGTGCCAGCAGCTTAGCCCCCGGGACAGGAGAGACCCAGTACTTC	CASSLAPGTGETQYF	TRBD1	NA	15	TRBJ2-5	TRBV11-2
TGTGCCTGGAGTGTTGCCAATCAGCCCCAGCATTTT	CAWSVANQPQHF	NA	NA	12	TRBJ1-5	TRBV30
TGTGCCAGCAGTTACTCCCCCCCGGGGTCCACTGAAGCTTTCTTT	CASSYSPPGSTEAFF	NA	few	15	TRBJ1-1	TRBV6-5
TGTGCCAGCAGTGAAGAGCGCTCGGATAATTCACCCCTCCACTTT	CASSEERSDNSPLHF	NA	NA	15	TRBJ1-6	TRBV2
TGCAGTGCTAGTACTAGCGGGGTCACAGATACGCAGTATTTT	CSASTSGVTDTQYF	TRBD2	few	14	TRBJ2-3	TRBV20-1
TGTGCCAGCGGACTAGTTGGGGTCGCTTTCTTT	CASGLVGVAFF	NA	NA	11	TRBJ1-1	TRBV6-1
TGTGCCAGCTTGACAGCCTCTGGAAACACCATATATTTT	CASLTASGNTIYF	NA	NA	13	TRBJ1-3	TRBV6-2/TRBV6-3
TGTGCCAGCATTCGGACCCGGGACAGGGAGCACCTCAGCACAGATACGCAGTATTTT	CASIRTRDREHLSTDTQYF	TRBD1	NA	19	TRBJ2-3	TRBV28
TGTGCCAGCAGCGTTAGCGGGGGAAGAGATACGCAGTATTTT	CASSVSGGRDTQYF	TRBD2	NA	14	TRBJ2-3	TRBV5-6
TGTGCCAGCAGCTTAGGGGGGACCTATGGCTACACCTTC	CASSLGGTYGYTF	NA	NA	13	TRBJ1-2	TRBV7-2
TGCGCCAGCAGCTTGGCCCAACGACAGTTCAATCAGCCCCAGCATTTT	CASSLAQRQFNQPQHF	NA	once	16	TRBJ1-5	TRBV5-1
TGTGCCAGCAGTGACAGGGGGTCTTATAGAGAGACCCAGTACTTC	CASSDRGSYRETQYF	TRBD1	NA	15	TRBJ2-5	TRBV25-1
TGTGCCAGCAGGGAGCAAGAGGGTGGCAATCAGCCCCAGCATTTT	CASREQEGGNQPQHF	NA	few	15	TRBJ1-5	TRBV6-1
TGTGCCAGCAAAACCGACAGGGCAGCTAACTATGGCTACACCTTC	CASKTDRAANYGYTF	TRBD1	NA	15	TRBJ1-2	TRBV6-4
TGTGCCAGCAGTTGGCAGCCGGGGTCAACCGGGGAGCTGTTTTTT	CASSWQPGSTGELFF	NA	NA	15	TRBJ2-2	TRBV12-3/TRBV12-4
TGCAGTGCCATCGTGTGGGGACAGCCCACCTACGAGCAGTACTTC	CSAIVWGQPTYEQYF	TRBD1	few	15	TRBJ2-7	TRBV20-1
TGTGCCAGCAGTCCCACAGGGTACCGTGACACTGAAGCTTTCTTT	CASSPTGYRDTEAFF	NA	NA	15	TRBJ1-1	TRBV28
TGCGCCAGCAGCCAAGAGAGTAGGGGAGTGAACACCGGGGAGCTGTTTTTT	CASSQESRGVNTGELFF	NA	NA	17	TRBJ2-2	TRBV4-3
TGTGCCACCAGCAGAGAGTTGGCGGGGGAGCAGTACTTC	CATSRELAGEQYF	NA	NA	13	TRBJ2-7	TRBV15